This is a list of T cell receptor beta chains from one sample in a study of shared clonotypes between healthy human individuals. This table comes from immunoSEQ multiplex PCR, and its TCRdb copy is limited to in-frame clones, with some not included. The data contain 2 million or so clones, 95% of them singletons. Sequences were obtained from naive CD4+ T cells sorted from blood. The receptors originated from a man in his late teens or twenties in good health. Both conserved end residues are part of each CDR3. Fields, in order: J gene, clone size, V gene, CDR3 length, D gene, CDR3 protein, CDR3 DNA. The D gene is left open where the match is weak. Rows give clone size only sometimes, using once, few, many, or a class for an expanded clone.

TRBJ2-6,once,TRBV6-1,17,TRBD1,CASSDPGQISGANVLTF,TGTGCCAGCAGTGATCCGGGACAGATCTCTGGGGCCAACGTCCTGACTTTC
TRBJ2-3,NA,TRBV6-5,14,NA,CASSYGLVSDTQYF,TGTGCCAGCAGTTACGGGCTAGTATCAGATACGCAGTATTTT
TRBJ2-1,NA,TRBV5-4,16,TRBD2,CASSLGGTSIYNEQFF,TGTGCCAGCAGCTTGGGAGGGACTAGTATCTACAATGAGCAGTTCTTC
TRBJ2-7,NA,TRBV15,13,NA,CATSRGRTYEQYF,TGTGCCACCAGCAGAGGCCGCACCTACGAGCAGTACTTC
TRBJ1-5,NA,TRBV19,13,NA,CASDTGKNQPQHF,TGTGCCAGCGATACAGGGAAGAATCAGCCCCAGCATTTT
TRBJ2-7,NA,TRBV10-1,12,NA,CASGDSSLEQYF,TGCGCCAGCGGGGACTCTTCTCTCGAGCAGTACTTC
TRBJ2-7,NA,TRBV5-1,13,NA,CASSLESPYEQYF,TGCGCCAGCAGCTTGGAGTCCCCCTACGAGCAGTACTTC
TRBJ2-5,NA,TRBV19,14,NA,CASSMRTATETQYF,TGTGCCAGTAGTATGAGGACAGCTACGGAGACCCAGTACTTC
TRBJ2-3,NA,TRBV7-2,15,NA,CASSPPSASTDTQYF,TGTGCCAGCAGCCCACCTAGCGCAAGCACAGATACGCAGTATTTT
TRBJ2-3,NA,TRBV4-3,18,TRBD1,CASSQSSGTGGFTDTQYF,TGCGCCAGCAGCCAATCGTCCGGGACAGGGGGTTTTACAGATACGCAGTATTTT
TRBJ1-1,NA,TRBV7-9,15,TRBD1,CASSPGTGGNTEAFF,TGTGCCAGCAGCCCCGGGACAGGGGGCAACACTGAAGCTTTCTTT